This record looks at one T cell receptor beta chain sequence and its context. The data derive from a study of cytomegalovirus exposure and HLA in healthy donors. Unrecorded immune exposures were likely, despite nominal health at sampling. The V gene's germline CDR1 is ENHRY and CDR2 SYGVKD. V lost 3 bases, J lost 8 bases, and 17 bases lay in between. The CDR3 runs to 15 residues. PCR primers comprised 60 Vbeta and 13 Jbeta primers. Some clones are missing from TCRdb's copy, which holds only in-frame ones; the method was immunoSEQ multiplex PCR. The sample yields around 95,000 clones, roughly four fifths seen once.

The source of this sequence is a man aged 25 to 45 in good health and CMV-seropositive. Sequencing used PBMCs. J is TRBJ2-1 and V is TRBV10-3; D might be TRBD1 (5 bases). CDR3 sequence (DNA): TGTGCCATCAGTGACGGTTCCAGGGATGGGCATGAGCAGTTCTTC. This codes for CAISDGSRDGHEQFF.